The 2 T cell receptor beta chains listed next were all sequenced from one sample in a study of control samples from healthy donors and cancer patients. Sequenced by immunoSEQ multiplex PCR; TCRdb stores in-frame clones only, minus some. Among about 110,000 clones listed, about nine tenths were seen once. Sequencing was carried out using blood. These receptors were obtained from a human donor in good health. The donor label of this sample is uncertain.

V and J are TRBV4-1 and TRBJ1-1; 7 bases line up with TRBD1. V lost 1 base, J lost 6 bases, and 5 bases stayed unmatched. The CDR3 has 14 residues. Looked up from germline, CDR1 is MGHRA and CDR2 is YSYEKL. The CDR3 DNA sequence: TGCGCCAGCAGCCAAGGTGACAGGGTCGCTGAAGCTTTCTTT. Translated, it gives CASSQGDRVAEAFF.

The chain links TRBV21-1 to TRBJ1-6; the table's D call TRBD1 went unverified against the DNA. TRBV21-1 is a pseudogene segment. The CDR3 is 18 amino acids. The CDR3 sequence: CASSKGPFDGTGDSPLHF. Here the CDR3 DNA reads TGTGCCAGCAGCAAAGGACCCTTCGACGGGACAGGGGATTCACCCCTCCACTTT.